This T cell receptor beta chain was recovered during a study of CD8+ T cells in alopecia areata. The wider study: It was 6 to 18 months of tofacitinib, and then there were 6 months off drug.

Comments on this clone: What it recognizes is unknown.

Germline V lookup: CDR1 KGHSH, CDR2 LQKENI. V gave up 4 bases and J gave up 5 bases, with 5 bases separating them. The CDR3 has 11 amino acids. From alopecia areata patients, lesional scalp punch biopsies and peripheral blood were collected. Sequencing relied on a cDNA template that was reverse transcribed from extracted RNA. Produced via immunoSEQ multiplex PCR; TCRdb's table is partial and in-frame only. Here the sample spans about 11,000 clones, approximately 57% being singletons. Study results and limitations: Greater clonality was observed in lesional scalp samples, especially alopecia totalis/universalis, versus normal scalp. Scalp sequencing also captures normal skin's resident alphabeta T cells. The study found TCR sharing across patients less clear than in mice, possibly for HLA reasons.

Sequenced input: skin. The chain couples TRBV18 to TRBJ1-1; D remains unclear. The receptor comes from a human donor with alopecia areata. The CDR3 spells CASSQQTEAFF. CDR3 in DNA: TGTGCCAGCTCACAACAGACTGAAGCTTTCTTT.